Listed here is a single TCR beta chain. This specimen comes from a study of blood T cell repertoires in COVID-19. Study summary: In each case, the material was cDNA or gDNA derived from T cells, B-cell-depleted T cells, or PBMCs.

CDR3 size: 16 residues. The V end was cut by 6 bases, the J end by 4 bases, with 21 bases between. The germline V gene encodes CDR1 LNHDA and CDR2 SQIVND (reference sequence). In the study's own analysis: Estimated nucleated cell counts came from reference gene primer amplification. Clones were sequenced by immunoSEQ multiplex PCR, and TCRdb holds only the in-frame ones, with some missing. V, J and clone size derive from that table, while D and trimming were established from the DNA sequence. In the table there are 60,000 to 90,000 clones, 75% to 95% of which are singletons. The chain combines TRBV19 with TRBJ1-2, with unresolved D. Source material: peripheral blood. The sequence came from a woman of 80 years or more with acute or convalescent COVID-19. The CDR3 DNA follows: TGTGCCAGTAGGCGTGAGGGAGGAGAGGACCGCTATGGCTACACCTTC. Protein: CASRREGGEDRYGYTF.